This T cell receptor (beta chain) originates from a study of T cells expressing NK-cell markers. Whole-study context: Within the sequenced cohort of eight donors, seven exhibited HCMV seropositivity and one was seronegative. General study results and limits: It remained uncertain whether the expanded NKG2C+ T cell clones were specific for HCMV antigens.

UMI-tagged 5'RACE template switching yielded the TCR beta cDNA. Reanalyzing the 5' RACE reads, TCRdb keeps one entry per CDR3 protein, without DNA. This sample's table has some 500,000 distinct CDR3 sequences. Remarks on this clonotype: The antigen remains unidentified.

Germline V CDR1 and CDR2: SGHRS, YFSETQ. This CDR3 spans 13 amino acids. Sample: blood T cells: a sorted CD56 or NKG2C T cell subset, CD4+ or CD8+ T cells, or bulk PBMC T cells (not recorded which). This chain links TRBV5-1 with TRBJ1-4. The clonotype originates from a woman in her fifties or sixties in good health. The CDR3 region is CASSLEIAEKLFF.